The clone carrying this T cell receptor (beta chain) was seen a single time. Each CDR3 protein gets one entry after TCRdb re-called the PCR reads with MiXCR. Of 9,500 to 11,000 distinct CDR3 sequences in the sample, roughly three fifths are singletons; the top ten hold around 35%. Trimming left V 3 bases short and J 3 bases short, with 12 bases between. The CDR3 runs 14 residues. Germline CDR1 SGHKS, CDR2 YYEKEE (reference sequence). The sample belongs to a study of tumor-infiltrating lymphocytes in oesophageal squamous cell carcinoma. This chain links TRBV5-5 with TRBJ1-1; D is perhaps TRBD1 (5 bases). The origin of this receptor is a male donor with esophageal squamous cell carcinoma. Sequencing was done on a sample of esophageal tumor tissue. The CDR3 nucleotides are TGTGCCAGCAGCTGGGGGACCTGGGACACTGAAGCTTTCTTT. This encodes CASSWGTWDTEAFF.